The subject of this entry is one T cell receptor (beta chain). Its antigen is unidentified. This clone may be a read error of a much larger clone one base away. This sample is part of a study of Graves' ophthalmopathy and Graves' hyperthyroidism. Overall study: Cases classed as stable hyperthyroidism had no ophthalmopathy within 18 months of follow-up. General observations from the study: Blood also contained most of the expanded thyroid clonotypes above 0.001 frequency.

Amplification from RNA transcripts yielded the TCR beta CDR3 regions. HTBI primers primed a first-round RT-PCR, and a second-round multiplex PCR followed. Using its own MiXCR run on the multiplex PCR reads, TCRdb lists one record per CDR3 protein. Here the sample spans about 1.1 million distinct CDR3 sequences, about 35% being singletons. CDR1 is ENHRY and CDR2 is SYGVKD in the germline V gene. The CDR3 consists of 14 residues. Trimming took off 6 bases at V and 1 base at J, with 12 bases between the two ends. This rearrangement joins TRBV10-3 to TRBJ1-1; D is possibly TRBD1 (6 bases). Sequencing was carried out using peripheral blood or thyroid tissue (not recorded which). The sequence was collected from an adult man with Graves' hyperthyroidism. The CDR3 spells CAISPTGKNTEAFF. The CDR3 nucleotides are TGTGCCATCAGCCCGACAGGAAAGAACACTGAAGCTTTCTTT.